This entry lists 32 T cell receptor beta chains sequenced from one sample in a study of blood T cell repertoires in COVID-19. The table came from immunoSEQ multiplex PCR; TCRdb's copy has only in-frame clones and leaves some out. The top ten hold over 0.95% of the sample, which has about 230,000 clones, 80% to 90% seen once. Sequencing used peripheral blood. The receptors were gathered from a man aged 35-49 years with acute or convalescent COVID-19.

This chain joins TRBV4-2 and TRBJ1-1; the match to TRBD1 covers 8 bases. The trim removed 3 bases at V and 2 bases at J, leaving 8 bases unmatched. The CDR3 loop spans 16 amino acids. Germline V CDR1 and CDR2: LGHNA, YNFKEQ. The DNA for the CDR3 is TGTGCCAGCAGCCATACCCGGGACAGGAGAAACACTGAAGCTTTCTTT. Encoded protein: CASSHTRDRRNTEAFF.

This clone was recorded only once. The chain couples TRBV28 to TRBJ1-5; TRBD1 matches 8 bases. Unmatched junction bases numbered 9, after V lost 10 bases and J lost 4 bases. The CDR3 is 14 amino acids. Germline CDR1 reads MDHEN; CDR2 reads SYDVKM. The CDR3 here is CATETGARNQPQHF. CDR3 DNA: TGTGCCACTGAGACAGGGGCGCGGAATCAGCCCCAGCATTTT.

The V and J genes are TRBV6-5 and TRBJ2-5; possibly TRBD1 for D (5 bases). The CDR3 spans 15 residues. V was trimmed by 5 bases and J by 1 base, leaving 14 bases between them. Germline CDR1 is MNHEY and CDR2 is SVGAGI. The CDR3: CASSRHSDSQETQYF. The CDR3 bases are TGTGCCAGCAGTAGACATTCTGACAGCCAAGAGACCCAGTACTTC.

The chain combines TRBV27 with TRBJ1-1, with D hard to call. Trimming took off 3 bases at V and 1 base at J, with 12 bases between the two ends. CDR1 and CDR2 from the germline V gene are MNHEY and SMNVEV (reference sequence). The CDR3 totals 15 residues. Written as DNA, the CDR3 is TGTGCCAGCAGTTTCGGGTCCCTCGGGAACACTGAAGCTTTCTTT. It translates to CASSFGSLGNTEAFF.

The gene calls are TRBV9 and TRBJ2-1; 8 bases are shared with TRBD2. Trimming removed 0 bases from V and 7 bases from J; junction bases left unmatched: 3. From germline, CDR1 is SGDLS and CDR2 YYNGEE. The CDR3 extends over 14 amino acids. The CDR3 loop is CASSVAGGVNEQFF. The CDR3 bases are TGTGCCAGCAGCGTAGCGGGGGGGGTAAATGAGCAGTTCTTC.

This rearrangement joins TRBV30 to TRBJ2-7; D is uncertain. Germline V gives CDR1 GTSNPN, CDR2 SVGIG (reference sequence). The CDR3 runs 11 residues. The V end lost 2 bases, the J end lost 6 bases, and 8 bases lay between the germline ends. CDR3 nucleotides: TGTGCCTGGAGTTTTGGGCGCGAGCAGTACTTC. It specifies CAWSFGREQYF.

The CDR3 loop reads CASRDTGVEQYF. The CDR3 DNA follows: TGCGCCAGCAGAGACACAGGGGTCGAGCAGTACTTC. The rearrangement joins TRBV10-2 to TRBJ2-7; 7 nucleotides line up with TRBD1. V shed 6 bases and J 6 bases; nucleotides not matched to a gene: 5. CDR3 length: 12 amino acids. Germline V gives CDR1 WSHSY, CDR2 SAAADI.

V usage is TRBV27 and J usage is TRBJ1-1, with a possible D match to TRBD1 (5 bases). With 3 bases removed from V and 1 base from J, the gap between germline ends came to 15 bases. The CDR3 has 16 residues. CDR1 MNHEY and CDR2 SMNVEV come from the germline V gene (reference sequence). The CDR3 coding sequence is TGTGCCAGCAGTTTCACAGCCGGGACTTGGAACACTGAAGCTTTCTTT. It encodes CASSFTAGTWNTEAFF.

The chain links TRBV7-9 to TRBJ2-7; 7 nucleotides line up with TRBD1. From germline, CDR1 is SEHNR and CDR2 FQNEAQ (reference sequence). The CDR3 runs 13 residues. The ends lost 1 base at V and 5 bases at J; junction bases unmatched: 2. As DNA, the CDR3 is TGTGCCAGCAGCTTAGAAGGGGGCAACGAGCAGTACTTC. It codes for CASSLEGGNEQYF. Using reference TRBV7-9 and TRBJ2-7 for the parts outside the CDR3, the full variable domain is DTGVSQNPRHKITKRGQNVTFRCDPISEHNRLYWYRQTLGQGPEFLTYFQNEAQLEKSRLLSDRFSAERPKGSFSTLEIQRTEQGDSAMYLCASSLEGGNEQYFGPGTRLTVT.

The V and J genes are TRBV6-5 and TRBJ2-3, with D possibly being TRBD2 (6 bases). Germline CDR1 is MNHEY and CDR2 is SVGAGI. The CDR3 has 14 residues. V lost 6 bases, J lost 6 bases, and 16 bases lay in between. The CDR3 region has the DNA TGTGCCAGCAGGGAGGGCGGTAGGGTGGATACGCAGTATTTT. Protein product: CASREGGRVDTQYF.

The chain carries TRBV23-1 and TRBJ1-1, with a weak D call TRBD1 (6 bases). Being an ORF, TRBV23-1 has a function that is uncertain. Trimming took 8 bases from V and 3 from J, leaving 13 bases between them. CDR3 length equals 13 residues. Here the CDR3 DNA reads TGCGCCAGCGCTCCGGGACAATACACTGAAGCTTTCTTT. Amino acid sequence: CASAPGQYTEAFF.

The chain links TRBV2 to TRBJ1-1; TRBD1 matches at 10 bases. Looked up from germline, CDR1 is SNHLY and CDR2 is FYNNEI. The CDR3 sequence is 15 residues long. V trimming: 8 bases; J trimming: 4 bases; junction bases outside the gene matches: 10. Here the CDR3 reads CASYSGQGKSTEAFF. CDR3 nucleotide sequence: TGTGCCAGCTACTCGGGACAGGGGAAGAGCACTGAAGCTTTCTTT.

The rearrangement links TRBV24-1 to TRBJ2-3, with D unresolved. Germline CDR1 and CDR2: KGHDR and SFDVKD. Trimming left V 4 bases short and J 6 bases short, with 13 bases between. The CDR3 extends over 14 amino acids. The CDR3 reads CATSDPLIHDTQYF. Here the CDR3 DNA reads TGTGCCACCAGTGACCCCCTAATCCACGATACGCAGTATTTT.

This clone turned up a few times. V is TRBV5-1 and J is TRBJ2-3; D unresolved. The ends were cut back, 4 bases at V and 2 bases at J, with 5 bases in the middle. The CDR3 has 12 residues. Germline loops: CDR1 SGHRS, CDR2 YFSETQ. The CDR3 sequence: CASSLTTDTQYF. The CDR3 coding sequence is TGCGCCAGCAGCCTAACCACAGATACGCAGTATTTT.

The CDR3 reads CASSLIRQGKDEQYF. CDR3 bases: TGTGCCAGCAGTTTGATTAGGCAGGGTAAGGACGAGCAGTACTTC. The V call is TRBV28, the J call TRBJ2-7; the D gene is possibly TRBD1 (5 bases). V was shortened by 3 bases and J by 5 bases, with 17 bases between the two germline ends. The V gene's germline CDR1 is MDHEN and CDR2 SYDVKM. This CDR3 is 15 amino acids long.

The gene calls are TRBV6-5 and TRBJ1-1, with a weak D call TRBD1 (6 bases). V shed 6 bases and J shed 6 bases, with 17 bases lying between them. CDR1 MNHEY and CDR2 SVGAGI come from the germline V gene. The CDR3 has 14 residues. The DNA for the CDR3 is TGTGCCAGCAGCCCCCGACAGGTAAGGGCTGAAGCTTTCTTT. Amino acids: CASSPRQVRAEAFF.

The chain has TRBV2 and TRBJ2-1; a possible D gene is TRBD1 (6 bases). The CDR3 length is 15 residues. CDR1 and CDR2 from the germline V gene are SNHLY and FYNNEI. V was shortened by 5 bases and J by 1 base, with 12 bases between the two germline ends. For the CDR3, the DNA is TGTGCCAGCAGTCCGGACAGCCCTTCCTACAATGAGCAGTTCTTC. Protein sequence: CASSPDSPSYNEQFF.

This clone came up once. This chain uses TRBV10-1 with TRBJ2-4; 10 bases are a match to TRBD1. The CDR3 consists of 15 residues. V gave up 2 bases and J gave up 3 bases; unmatched junction bases: 1. The germline V gene encodes CDR1 WNHNN and CDR2 SYGVQD (reference sequence). DNA of the CDR3: TGCGCCAGCAGTGAGGGACAGGGGGACAAAAACATTCAGTACTTC. Translating gives CASSEGQGDKNIQYF.

The CDR3 protein is CASRQGPSYNSPLHF. Here the CDR3 DNA reads TGTGCCAGCCGACAGGGCCCCTCCTATAATTCACCCCTCCACTTT. The V call is TRBV19, the J call TRBJ1-6, with 7 bases fitting TRBD1. The V segment lost 9 bases and the J segment 0 bases; nucleotides outside the gene matches: 5. Germline loops: CDR1 LNHDA, CDR2 SQIVND (reference sequence). The length of the CDR3 is 15 residues.

The rearrangement uses TRBV15 and TRBJ1-2; D uncertain. The CDR3 runs to 11 residues. V gave up 5 bases and J gave up 4 bases, with 5 bases separating them. The germline V gene has CDR1 LNHNV and CDR2 YYDKDF (reference sequence). The CDR3 spells CATSDTYGYTF. In nucleotides, the CDR3 is TGTGCCACCAGCGACACCTATGGCTACACCTTC.

This chain joins TRBV4-1 and TRBJ2-3, with 8 bases lining up with TRBD1. CDR1 is MGHRA, CDR2 YSYEKL, per germline. Germline trimming cut 1 base from V and 2 bases from J; bases unmatched to any gene: 5. The CDR3 sequence is 16 residues long. CDR3 sequence reads: CASSQVPGGITDTQYF. The DNA for the CDR3 is TGCGCCAGCAGCCAAGTGCCAGGGGGCATCACAGATACGCAGTATTTT.

This chain links TRBV4-2 with TRBJ2-2; perhaps TRBD2 as D (5 bases). The ends were cut back, 1 base at V and 0 bases at J, with 6 bases in the middle. The CDR3 totals 15 residues. The germline gives CDR1 LGHNA, CDR2 YNFKEQ. The CDR3 loop is CASSQAGTNTGELFF. CDR3 DNA sequence: TGTGCCAGCAGCCAAGCGGGGACGAACACCGGGGAGCTGTTTTTT.

The CDR3 DNA reads TGTGCCAGCAGCTTAGTGGTGGGGCAGACCTACGAGCAGTACTTC. It codes for CASSLVVGQTYEQYF. The chain is built from TRBV7-9 and TRBJ2-7, with D perhaps TRBD1 (5 bases). CDR1 and CDR2 from the germline V gene are SEHNR and FQNEAQ (reference sequence). V lost 1 base and J 2 bases, leaving 12 bases between the germline ends. There are 15 residues in the CDR3. Looking up the rest from reference TRBV7-9 and TRBJ2-7 gives the full variable domain: DTGVSQNPRHKITKRGQNVTFRCDPISEHNRLYWYRQTLGQGPEFLTYFQNEAQLEKSRLLSDRFSAERPKGSFSTLEIQRTEQGDSAMYLCASSLVVGQTYEQYFGPGTRLTVT.

The chain uses TRBV13 and TRBJ1-1; 7 bases are a match to TRBD1. Per the germline V gene, CDR1 is PRHDT and CDR2 is FYEKMQ (reference sequence). Losses at the gene ends were 5 bases for V and 3 bases for J; bases not matched to a gene: 9. This CDR3 is built from 15 residues. CDR3 loop: CASSPTTGWDTEAFF. The CDR3 nucleotides are TGTGCCAGCAGCCCGACGACAGGGTGGGACACTGAAGCTTTCTTT. Full variable domain (remainder filled in from reference TRBV13 and TRBJ1-1): AAGVIQSPRHLIKEKRETATLKCYPIPRHDTVYWYQQGPGQDPQFLISFYEKMQSDKGSIPDRFSAQQFSDYHSELNMSSLELGDSALYFCASSPTTGWDTEAFFGQGTRLTVV.

The rearrangement joins TRBV19 to TRBJ1-5; 10 bases map to TRBD1. The CDR3 loop spans 15 amino acids. Unmatched junction bases numbered 8, after V lost 6 bases and J lost 6 bases. The germline gives CDR1 LNHDA, CDR2 SQIVND (reference sequence). CDR3 protein: CASSQTGGQFQPQHF. Here the CDR3 DNA reads TGTGCCAGTAGCCAGACAGGGGGCCAGTTTCAGCCCCAGCATTTT.

This clone has just one count. The V call is TRBV11-2, the J call TRBJ2-1; a weak D match, TRBD1 (6 bases). The CDR3 is 15 residues long. Germline CDR1 SGHAT, CDR2 FQNNGV. V was trimmed by 5 bases and J by 7 bases, leaving 18 bases between them. In nucleotides, the CDR3 is TGTGCCAGCAGCCAGACATTGAAACAGGGTAATGAGCAGTTCTTC. Translated: CASSQTLKQGNEQFF.

The rearrangement uses TRBV6-2 or TRBV6-3 and TRBJ1-1; D is ambiguous. The V gene lost 5 bases and the J gene lost 1 base, with 2 bases spanning the gap. CDR1 MNHEY and CDR2 SVGEGT come from the germline V gene. The CDR3 length is 11 residues. In nucleotides, the CDR3 is TGTGCCAGCAGTCGGAACACTGAAGCTTTCTTT. It yields the protein CASSRNTEAFF.

The chain has TRBV5-6 and TRBJ2-1, with 8 bases identical to TRBD1. Germline-derived CDR1 and CDR2 are SGHDT and YYEEEE. This CDR3 contains 14 residues. V was pared by 4 bases and J by 7 bases, with 7 bases of the junction left unmatched. The CDR3 is CASSPGQGRNEQFF. As DNA, the CDR3 is TGTGCCAGCAGCCCAGGACAGGGCAGGAATGAGCAGTTCTTC.

The J gene is TRBJ1-6, the V gene TRBV11-2; weak D call: TRBD1 (5 bases). The V gene's germline CDR1 is SGHAT and CDR2 FQNNGV. The CDR3 runs 14 residues. The ends were cut back, 4 bases at V and 5 bases at J, with 9 bases in the middle. The DNA for the CDR3 is TGTGCCAGCAGCTGGGGCCAGGATAATTCACCCCTCCACTTT. The encoded protein is CASSWGQDNSPLHF.

The chain joins TRBV6-6 to TRBJ2-7; a weak D match, TRBD1 (6 bases). V was shortened by 5 bases and J by 6 bases, with 17 bases between the two germline ends. The germline CDR1 and CDR2 sequences are MNHNY and SVGAGI (reference sequence). The CDR3 spans 14 residues. CDR3 residues: CASSPPGAAREQYF. The CDR3 nucleotides read TGTGCCAGCAGTCCCCCAGGGGCCGCACGCGAGCAGTACTTC.

This clone was counted only a few times. The chain links TRBV2 to TRBJ2-1; 13 positions match TRBD2. The CDR3 loop spans 15 amino acids. V was pared by 7 bases and J by 9 bases, with 9 bases of the junction left unmatched. Germline V gene data show CDR1 as SNHLY and CDR2 as FYNNEI. Here the CDR3 DNA reads TGTGCCAGCACACCACTAGCGGGGGGGGAATCTGAGCAGTTCTTC. It yields the protein CASTPLAGGESEQFF.

J is TRBJ1-5 and V is TRBV6-1; 10 bases fit TRBD1. The CDR3 runs to 14 residues. J was trimmed by 7 bases and V by 1 base; bases with no gene match: 1. Germline-derived CDR1 and CDR2 are MNHNS and SASEGT. In DNA form, the CDR3 reads TGTGCCAGCAGTGAAGGGACAGGGGGACAGCCCCAGCATTTT. Protein product: CASSEGTGGQPQHF.